This TCR beta chain was retrieved from a study of neurological immune-mediated disorders. V shed 0 bases, J shed 5 bases, and the junction held 4 bases outside the gene matches. The CDR3 contains 14 residues. CDR1 and CDR2 (germline): LGHNA, YNFKEQ. Notes on the study in general: Across subjects, expanded clones had no CDR3 amino acid sequences in common, pointing to private repertoires in all groups. The multiple sclerosis repertoire cluster had no association with any clinical or MRI feature. One cluster of related CDR3 sequences contained, by phylogenetic grouping, the repertoires of 18 of 34 multiple sclerosis patients and formed a possible signature.

In this sample, this clonotype turned up many times. What it recognizes is unknown. By 5'RACE with 10-nucleotide random UMIs, the cDNA was made. MiXCR, applied by TCRdb to the 5' RACE reads, yields one record per CDR3 protein. The table records about 62,000 distinct CDR3 sequences, 3.7% of them present only once. Sequencing was performed on PBMCs. The sequence came from a woman between 50 and 59 years old with multiple sclerosis. This chain joins TRBV4-2 and TRBJ2-7, with TRBD1 matching 7 bases. This chain's CDR3 is CASSQDAQGDEQYF. The CDR3 coding sequence is TGTGCCAGCAGCCAAGATGCGCAGGGGGACGAGCAGTACTTC.